These T cell receptor beta chains were read from a single sample in a study of blood T cell repertoires in COVID-19. Libraries were prepared by immunoSEQ multiplex PCR; TCRdb keeps only in-frame clonotypes and omits some of them. In the table there are about 160,000 clones, over 75% of which are singletons. What was sequenced was peripheral blood. The receptors here all came from a human donor in a cohort sampled during active COVID-19. CDR3s include the opening cysteine and the closing phenylalanine or tryptophan.

V gene,J gene,CDR3 protein
TRBV19,TRBJ1-3,CASTPGTDSGNTIYF
TRBV12-3/TRBV12-4,TRBJ2-1,CASSTGTIRFF
TRBV6-2/TRBV6-3,TRBJ1-6,CASSYADSYNSPLHF
TRBV30,TRBJ1-6,CACQTRTGGRNSPLHF
TRBV6-5,TRBJ1-2,CASRPTGNYGYTF
TRBV2,TRBJ2-1,CASSPSGNYNEQFF
TRBV28,TRBJ1-2,CASSLTGQESGGYTF
TRBV19,TRBJ1-5,CASSMKRAGGDQPQHF
TRBV7-9,TRBJ2-7,CASRRGTSGPYEQYF
TRBV14,TRBJ1-5,CASSQGDRGQPQHF
TRBV9,TRBJ2-5,CASSVRGGTGETQYF
TRBV19,TRBJ1-6,CASSISSITEEISPLHF
TRBV6-5,TRBJ2-2,CASSYGQKLFF
TRBV5-4,TRBJ2-1,CASSLGVTGPYNEQFF
TRBV7-3,TRBJ1-1,CASRETTGTEAFF
TRBV25-1,TRBJ2-1,CASSEAAGDHEQFF
TRBV6-5,TRBJ1-5,CASSTTGTLNQPQHF